This passage covers 18 T cell receptor beta chains from one sample sequenced in a study of CD8+ T cells in alopecia areata. Treatment reported: oral pan-JAK inhibitor, 5-10 mg twice daily. RNA extraction was followed by reverse transcription into cDNA, which acted as the sequencing template. The assay was immunoSEQ multiplex PCR, and TCRdb's table has in-frame clones only and misses some. Of some 170,000 clones listed, approximately 52% are singletons. Sequenced material: CD4+ T cells sorted from blood, taken at approximately week 60, from a patient treated with tofacitinib. These receptors were obtained from a human donor with alopecia areata.

In its sample, this clone was seen a few times. J is TRBJ2-5 and V is TRBV7-9, with 7 bases lining up with TRBD1. The germline V gene encodes CDR1 SEHNR and CDR2 FQNEAQ (reference sequence). V was pared by 3 bases and J by 1 base, with 2 bases of the junction left unmatched. CDR3 length: 14 amino acids. This CDR3 reads CASSLDRPQETQYF. The DNA for the CDR3 is TGTGCCAGCAGCTTGGACAGGCCCCAAGAGACCCAGTACTTC.

The chain uses TRBV2 and TRBJ2-3, with D possibly TRBD2 on 7 matching bases. The V and J ends lost 8 bases and 1 base respectively, with 13 bases between them. CDR1 is SNHLY, CDR2 FYNNEI, per germline. This CDR3 is 14 amino acids long. DNA for the CDR3: TGTGCCAGCGGGAGGGGGTTTCGCACAGATACGCAGTATTTT. This gives the protein CASGRGFRTDTQYF. Supplemented by reference TRBV2 and TRBJ2-3, the full variable domain reads EPEVTQTPSHQVTQMGQEVILRCVPISNHLYFYWYRQILGQKVEFLVSFYNNEISEKSEIFDDQFSVERPDGSNFTLKIRSTKLEDSAMYFCASGRGFRTDTQYFGPGTRLTVL.

In this sample, this clone turned up a few times. This chain uses TRBV5-6 with TRBJ2-2; no firm D call. V was shortened by 0 bases and J by 7 bases, with 7 bases between the two germline ends. CDR3 size: 13 residues. Germline V gene sequence: CDR1 SGHDT, CDR2 YYEEEE. CDR3 in DNA: TGTGCCAGCAGCTTGGTGCGCGGCGGGGAGCTGTTTTTT. It specifies CASSLVRGGELFF.

This clone was found a few times. The chain combines TRBV4-2 with TRBJ2-5, with 11 nucleotides matching TRBD2. CDR3 size: 17 residues. Germline CDR1 reads LGHNA; CDR2 reads YNFKEQ. The V segment lost 4 bases and the J segment 1 base; nucleotides outside the gene matches: 8. The CDR3 DNA reads as TGTGCCAGCAGCCTGGGGATTAGCGGGGGGGGCCAAGAGACCCAGTACTTC. Translated, it gives CASSLGISGGGQETQYF.

This clone has just a few counts. The chain is built from TRBV13 and TRBJ2-5, with 7 bases lining up with TRBD2. CDR1 PRHDT and CDR2 FYEKMQ come from the germline V gene (reference sequence). After removal of 2 bases from V and 2 bases from J, the junction contained 5 bases not matched to a gene. This CDR3 is 15 amino acids long. This chain's CDR3 is CASSLSLAVQETQYF. In DNA form, the CDR3 reads TGTGCCAGCAGCTTATCCCTAGCGGTACAAGAGACCCAGTACTTC.

V gene TRBV30 combines with J gene TRBJ1-1; 7 bases line up with TRBD1. CDR3 length: 15 amino acids. Germline loops: CDR1 GTSNPN, CDR2 SVGIG (reference sequence). V dropped 1 base and J dropped 0; count of bases not matched to a gene: 5. Here the CDR3 reads CAWSALGQMNTEAFF. In nucleotides, the CDR3 is TGTGCCTGGAGTGCCTTGGGACAGATGAACACTGAAGCTTTCTTT.

The chain employs TRBV15 and TRBJ2-7; TRBD1 matches at 9 bases. CDR3 size: 14 residues. Germline trimming cut 0 bases from V and 4 bases from J; bases unmatched to any gene: 1. Germline CDR1 LNHNV, CDR2 YYDKDF (reference sequence). CDR3 DNA sequence: TGTGCCACCAGCAGAGAGGGACAGGGATACGAGCAGTACTTC. This gives the protein CATSREGQGYEQYF.

This chain links TRBV18 with TRBJ1-6; maybe TRBD1 (6 bases). The V gene's germline CDR1 is KGHSH and CDR2 LQKENI. The germline V and J ends were trimmed by 3 bases and 6 bases, with 15 bases remaining between them. The CDR3 runs to 16 residues. In nucleotides, the CDR3 is TGTGCCAGCTCACCTCGAGCGGGGGCTGTTAATTCACCCCTCCACTTT. It codes for CASSPRAGAVNSPLHF.

The chain is built from TRBV5-1 and TRBJ1-1, with D perhaps TRBD1 (5 bases). Per germline, CDR1 SGHRS and CDR2 YFSETQ. V shed 4 bases and J shed 1 base, with 11 bases lying between them. This CDR3 is built from 14 residues. CDR3 DNA sequence: TGCGCCAGCAGCCTCCACACAGGGAACACTGAAGCTTTCTTT. This gives the protein CASSLHTGNTEAFF.

Remarks on this clone: A read error is the likely source, as a far larger clone sits one nucleotide away. Within the sample, other DNA sequences also encode this same CDR3. The genes are TRBV5-6 and TRBJ2-1; D remains ambiguous. Trimming removed 4 bases from V and 5 bases from J, with 19 bases in between. CDR1 SGHDT and CDR2 YYEEEE come from the germline V gene. This CDR3 region has 16 residues. Written as DNA, the CDR3 is TGTGCCAGCAGCCCAATAGGCGGTGGGATTGACAATGAGCAGTTCTTC. Protein sequence: CASSPIGGGIDNEQFF. Drawing the rest from reference TRBV5-6 and TRBJ2-1, the complete variable domain is DAGVTQSPTHLIKTRGQQVTLRCSPKSGHDTVSWYQQALGQGPQFIFQYYEEEERQRGNFPDRFSGHQFPNYSSELNVNALLLGDSALYLCASSPIGGGIDNEQFFGPGTRLTVL.

The chain carries TRBV5-1 and TRBJ1-6; D is ambiguous. The CDR3 has 12 residues. CDR1 and CDR2 (germline): SGHRS, YFSETQ. V lost 0 bases, J lost 9 bases, and 4 bases lay in between. CDR3 in amino acids: CASSLESSPLHF. CDR3 bases: TGCGCCAGCAGCTTGGAGAGTTCACCCCTCCACTTT.

V gene TRBV4-1 combines with J gene TRBJ2-7; 8 bases map to TRBD2. CDR3 length: 15 amino acids. Per germline, CDR1 MGHRA and CDR2 YSYEKL. V trimming: 0 bases; J trimming: 7 bases; junction bases outside the gene matches: 8. CDR3 nucleotide sequence: TGCGCCAGCAGCCAAGATCCCCCGGGGGGGCGTGAGCAGTACTTC. Its protein is CASSQDPPGGREQYF.

J is TRBJ1-5 and V is TRBV30; 10 bases fit TRBD1. Looked up from germline, CDR1 is GTSNPN and CDR2 is SVGIG (reference sequence). The CDR3 contains 15 residues. V was clipped by 2 bases and J by 3 bases; unmatched bases: 4. CDR3: CAWSRDRGVNQPQHF. Written as DNA, the CDR3 is TGTGCCTGGAGTCGGGACAGGGGAGTCAATCAGCCCCAGCATTTT.

This clone occurred once. The rearrangement joins TRBV5-1 to TRBJ1-1; 7 bases fit TRBD1. Germline V gives CDR1 SGHRS, CDR2 YFSETQ. J was trimmed by 0 bases and V by 4 bases; bases with no gene match: 9. This CDR3 contains 16 residues. The CDR3 is CASSHGQARMNTEAFF. CDR3 DNA: TGCGCCAGCAGCCATGGACAGGCCCGAATGAACACTGAAGCTTTCTTT.

The chain carries TRBV6-6 and TRBJ1-2; the D gene is possibly TRBD1 (6 bases). V lost 0 bases to trimming and J lost 8 bases, with 10 bases between them. Germline V gives CDR1 MNHNY, CDR2 SVGAGI (reference sequence). The CDR3 has 13 residues. The CDR3 coding sequence is TGTGCCAGCAGTTACTCCGGACAGTTAGGCTACACCTTC. It codes for CASSYSGQLGYTF.

V usage is TRBV30 and J usage is TRBJ1-1; maybe TRBD1 (5 bases). This CDR3 comprises 13 residues. Germline V gene sequence: CDR1 GTSNPN, CDR2 SVGIG (reference sequence). Trimming stripped 3 bases from V and 1 base from J, with 9 bases between. The CDR3 region has the DNA TGTGCCTGGAGGGGACTTCCGAACACTGAAGCTTTCTTT. Its translation is CAWRGLPNTEAFF.

This clone has just a few counts. The chain has TRBV5-1 and TRBJ2-5, with a tentative D call TRBD2 (6 bases). CDR1 is SGHRS and CDR2 is YFSETQ in the germline V gene. The V gene lost 4 bases and the J gene lost 5 bases, with 15 bases spanning the gap. There are 14 residues in the CDR3. The DNA for the CDR3 is TGCGCCAGCAGCCCGGGGGTATCCGGGGAGACCCAGTACTTC. This encodes CASSPGVSGETQYF.

This sequence joins TRBV6-5 and TRBJ1-3; D is unclear. Germline loops: CDR1 MNHEY, CDR2 SVGAGI. The germline V and J ends were trimmed by 6 bases and 8 bases, with 8 bases remaining between them. The CDR3 is 11 residues long. The CDR3 loop is CASSDLYTIYF. In DNA form, the CDR3 reads TGTGCCAGCAGCGATTTGTACACCATATATTTT.